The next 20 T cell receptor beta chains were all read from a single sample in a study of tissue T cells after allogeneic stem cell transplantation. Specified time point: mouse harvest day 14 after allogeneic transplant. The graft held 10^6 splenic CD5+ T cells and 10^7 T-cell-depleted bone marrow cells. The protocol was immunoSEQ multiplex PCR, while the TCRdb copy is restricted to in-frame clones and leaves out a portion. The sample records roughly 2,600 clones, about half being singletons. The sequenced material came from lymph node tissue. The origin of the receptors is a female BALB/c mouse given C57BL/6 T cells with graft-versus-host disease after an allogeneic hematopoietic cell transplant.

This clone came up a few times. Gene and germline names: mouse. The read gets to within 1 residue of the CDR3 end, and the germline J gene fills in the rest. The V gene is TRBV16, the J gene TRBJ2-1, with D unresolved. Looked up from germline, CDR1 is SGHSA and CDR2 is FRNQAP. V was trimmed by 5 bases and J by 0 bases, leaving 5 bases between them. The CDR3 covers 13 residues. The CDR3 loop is CASSGDNYAEQFF. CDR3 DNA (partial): TGTGCAAGCAGCGGGGATAACTATGCTGAGCAGTTC.

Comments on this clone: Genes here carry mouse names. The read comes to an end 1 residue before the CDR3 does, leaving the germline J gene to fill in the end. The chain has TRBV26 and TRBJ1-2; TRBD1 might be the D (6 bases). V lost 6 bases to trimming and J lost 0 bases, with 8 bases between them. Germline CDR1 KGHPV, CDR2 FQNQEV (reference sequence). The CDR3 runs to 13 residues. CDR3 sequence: CASSRQANSDYTF. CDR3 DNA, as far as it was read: TGTGCCAGCAGCCGACAGGCAAACTCCGACTACACC.

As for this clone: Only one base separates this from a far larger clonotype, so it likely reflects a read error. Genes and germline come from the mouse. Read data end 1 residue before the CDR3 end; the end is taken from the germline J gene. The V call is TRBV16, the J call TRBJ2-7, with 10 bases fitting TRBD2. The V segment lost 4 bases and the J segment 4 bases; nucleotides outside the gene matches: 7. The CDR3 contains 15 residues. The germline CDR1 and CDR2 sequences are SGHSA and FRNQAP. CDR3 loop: CASSYLWGGAYEQYF. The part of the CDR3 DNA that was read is TGTGCAAGCAGCTATCTCTGGGGGGGCGCTTATGAACAGTAC.

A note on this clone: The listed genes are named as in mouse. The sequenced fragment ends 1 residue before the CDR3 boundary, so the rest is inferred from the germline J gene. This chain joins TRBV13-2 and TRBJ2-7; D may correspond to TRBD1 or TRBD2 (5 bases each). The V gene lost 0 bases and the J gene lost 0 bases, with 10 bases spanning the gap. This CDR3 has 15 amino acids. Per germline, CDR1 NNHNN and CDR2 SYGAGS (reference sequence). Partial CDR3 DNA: TGTGCCAGCGGTGATGGGCGGGGGAGCTCCTATGAACAGTAC. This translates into CASGDGRGSSYEQY. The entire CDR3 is CASGDGRGSSYEQYF.

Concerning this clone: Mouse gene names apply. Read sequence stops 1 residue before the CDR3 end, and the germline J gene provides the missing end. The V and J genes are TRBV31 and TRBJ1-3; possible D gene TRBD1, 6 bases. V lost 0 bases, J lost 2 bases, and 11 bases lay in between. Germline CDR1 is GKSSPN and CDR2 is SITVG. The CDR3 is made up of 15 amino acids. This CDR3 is CAWSLGGATGNTLYF. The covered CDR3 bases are TGTGCCTGGAGTCTGGGGGGGGCAACTGGAAATACGCTCTAT.

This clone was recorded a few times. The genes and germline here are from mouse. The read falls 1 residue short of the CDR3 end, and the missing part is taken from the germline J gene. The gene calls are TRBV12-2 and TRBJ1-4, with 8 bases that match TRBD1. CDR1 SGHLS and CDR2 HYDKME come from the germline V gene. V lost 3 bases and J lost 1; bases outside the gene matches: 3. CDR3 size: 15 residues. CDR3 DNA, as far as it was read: TGTGCCAGCTCTAGGACAGGGAATTCCAACGAAAGATTATTT. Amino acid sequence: CASSRTGNSNERLF. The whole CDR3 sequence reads CASSRTGNSNERLFF. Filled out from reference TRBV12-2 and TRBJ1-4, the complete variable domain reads NSGVVQSPRYIIKGKGERSILKCIPISGHLSVAWYQQTQGQELKFFIQHYDKMERDKGNLPSRFSVQQFDDYHSEMNMSALELEDSAVYFCASSRTGNSNERLFFGHGTKLSVL.

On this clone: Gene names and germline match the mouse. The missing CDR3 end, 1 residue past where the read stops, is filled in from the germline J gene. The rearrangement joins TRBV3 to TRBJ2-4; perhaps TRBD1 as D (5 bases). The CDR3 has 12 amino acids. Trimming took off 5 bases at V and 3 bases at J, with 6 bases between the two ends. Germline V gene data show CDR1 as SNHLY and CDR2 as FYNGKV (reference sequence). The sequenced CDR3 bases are TGTGCCAGCAGCCGACAGCAAAACACCTTGTAC. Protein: CASSRQQNTLY. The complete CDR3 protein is CASSRQQNTLYF. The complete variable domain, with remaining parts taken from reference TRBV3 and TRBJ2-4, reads GPKVLQIPSHQIIDMGQMVTLNCDPVSNHLYFYWYKQILGQQMEFLVNFYNGKVMEKSKLFKDQFSVERPDGSYFTLKIQPTALEDSAVYFCASSRQQNTLYFGAGTRLSVL.

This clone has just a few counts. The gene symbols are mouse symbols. CDR3: CASSDRGEDSDYTF. The part of the CDR3 DNA that was read is TGTGCCAGCAGTGATAGGGGGGAGGACTCCGACTACACC. V usage is TRBV13-3 and J usage is TRBJ1-2; D possibly corresponds to TRBD1 (6 bases). The read ends 1 residue before the CDR3 terminus; that terminus is restored from the germline J gene. CDR3 length: 14 residues. The germline gives CDR1 NNHDY, CDR2 SYVADS. V lost 1 base and J 3 bases, leaving 10 bases between the germline ends.

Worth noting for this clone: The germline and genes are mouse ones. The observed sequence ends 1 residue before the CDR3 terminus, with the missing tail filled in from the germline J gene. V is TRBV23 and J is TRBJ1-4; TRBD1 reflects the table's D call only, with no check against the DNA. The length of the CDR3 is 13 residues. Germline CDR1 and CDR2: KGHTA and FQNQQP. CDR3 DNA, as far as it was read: TGCTCCAGCAGTCAACCAGGCCGCGAAAGATTATTT. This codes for CSSSQPGRERLF. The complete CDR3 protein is CSSSQPGRERLFF.

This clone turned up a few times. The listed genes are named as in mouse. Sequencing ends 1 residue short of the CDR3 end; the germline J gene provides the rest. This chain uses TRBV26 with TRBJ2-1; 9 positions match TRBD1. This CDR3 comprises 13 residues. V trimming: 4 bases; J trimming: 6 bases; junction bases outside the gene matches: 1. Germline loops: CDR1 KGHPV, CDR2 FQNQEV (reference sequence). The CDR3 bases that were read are TGTGCCAGCAGTCCGGGACAGGGTGCTGAGCAGTTC. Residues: CASSPGQGAEQF. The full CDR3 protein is CASSPGQGAEQFF.

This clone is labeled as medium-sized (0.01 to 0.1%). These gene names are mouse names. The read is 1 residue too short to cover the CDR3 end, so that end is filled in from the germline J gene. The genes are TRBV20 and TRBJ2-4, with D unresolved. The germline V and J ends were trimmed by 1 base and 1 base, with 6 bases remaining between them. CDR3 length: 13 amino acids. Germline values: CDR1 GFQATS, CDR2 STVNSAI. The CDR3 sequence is CGARAGGQNTLYF. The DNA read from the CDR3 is TGTGGTGCTAGGGCTGGAGGTCAAAACACCTTGTAC.

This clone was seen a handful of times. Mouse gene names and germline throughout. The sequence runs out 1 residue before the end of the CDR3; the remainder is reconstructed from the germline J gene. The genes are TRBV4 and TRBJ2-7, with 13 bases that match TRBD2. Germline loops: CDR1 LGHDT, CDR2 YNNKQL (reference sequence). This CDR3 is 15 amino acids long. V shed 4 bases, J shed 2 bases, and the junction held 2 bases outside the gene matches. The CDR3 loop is CASSSGTGGAYEQYF. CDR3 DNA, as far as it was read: TGTGCCAGCAGCTCCGGGACTGGGGGGGCCTATGAACAGTAC.

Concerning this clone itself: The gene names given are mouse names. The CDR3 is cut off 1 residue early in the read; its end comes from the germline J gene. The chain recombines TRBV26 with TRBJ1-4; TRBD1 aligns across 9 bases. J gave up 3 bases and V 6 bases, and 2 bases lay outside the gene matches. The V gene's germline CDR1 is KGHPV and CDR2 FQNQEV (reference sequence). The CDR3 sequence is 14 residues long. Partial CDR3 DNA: TGTGCCAGCAGGACAGGGGGTACCAACGAAAGATTATTT. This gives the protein CASRTGGTNERLF. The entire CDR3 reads CASRTGGTNERLFF.

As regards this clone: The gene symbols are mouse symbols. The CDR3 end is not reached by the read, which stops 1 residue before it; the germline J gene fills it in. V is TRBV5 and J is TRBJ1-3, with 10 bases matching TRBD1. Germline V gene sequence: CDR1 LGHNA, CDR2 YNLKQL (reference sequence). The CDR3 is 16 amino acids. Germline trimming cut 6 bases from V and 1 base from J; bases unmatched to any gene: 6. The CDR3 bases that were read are TGTGCCAGCAGTGCCGGGACAGGGGCCTCTGGAAATACGCTCTAT. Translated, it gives CASSAGTGASGNTLY. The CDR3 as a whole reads CASSAGTGASGNTLYF.

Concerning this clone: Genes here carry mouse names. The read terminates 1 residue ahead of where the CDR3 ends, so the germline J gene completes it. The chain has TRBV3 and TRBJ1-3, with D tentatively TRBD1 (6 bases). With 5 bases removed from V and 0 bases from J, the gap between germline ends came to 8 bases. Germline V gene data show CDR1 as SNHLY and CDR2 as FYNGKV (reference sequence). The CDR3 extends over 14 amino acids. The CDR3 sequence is CASSRDISGNTLYF. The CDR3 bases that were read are TGTGCCAGCAGCCGGGACATTTCTGGAAATACGCTCTAT.

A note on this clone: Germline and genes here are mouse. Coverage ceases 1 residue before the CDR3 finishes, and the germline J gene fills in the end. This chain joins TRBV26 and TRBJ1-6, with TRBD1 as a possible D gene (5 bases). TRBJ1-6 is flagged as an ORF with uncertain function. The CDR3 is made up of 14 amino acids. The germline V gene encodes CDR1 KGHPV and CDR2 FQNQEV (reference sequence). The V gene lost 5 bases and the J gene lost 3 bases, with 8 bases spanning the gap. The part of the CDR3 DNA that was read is TGTGCCAGCAGTTCGGACAACTATAATTCGCCCCTCTAC. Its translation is CASSSDNYNSPLY. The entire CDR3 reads CASSSDNYNSPLYF.

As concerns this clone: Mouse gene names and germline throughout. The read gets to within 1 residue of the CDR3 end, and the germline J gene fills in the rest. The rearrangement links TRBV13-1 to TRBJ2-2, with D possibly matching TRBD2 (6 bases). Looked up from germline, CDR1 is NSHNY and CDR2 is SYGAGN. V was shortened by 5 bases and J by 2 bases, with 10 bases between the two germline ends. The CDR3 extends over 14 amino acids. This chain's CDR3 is CASRRDSNTGQLYF. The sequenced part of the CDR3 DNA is TGTGCCAGCAGAAGGGACTCTAACACCGGGCAGCTCTAC.

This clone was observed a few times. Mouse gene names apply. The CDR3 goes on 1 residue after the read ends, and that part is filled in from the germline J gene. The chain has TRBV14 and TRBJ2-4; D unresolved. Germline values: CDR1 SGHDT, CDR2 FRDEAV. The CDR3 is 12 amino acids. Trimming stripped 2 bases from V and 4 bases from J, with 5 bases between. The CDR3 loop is CASSLTKNTLYF. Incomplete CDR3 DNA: TGTGCCAGCAGTTTAACAAAAAACACCTTGTAC.

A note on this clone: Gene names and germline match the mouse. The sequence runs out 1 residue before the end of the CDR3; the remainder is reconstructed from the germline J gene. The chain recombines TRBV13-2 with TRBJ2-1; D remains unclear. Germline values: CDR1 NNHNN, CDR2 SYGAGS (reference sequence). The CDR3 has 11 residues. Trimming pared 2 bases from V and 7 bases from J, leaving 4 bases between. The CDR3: CASGELAEQFF. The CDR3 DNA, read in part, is TGTGCCAGCGGTGAGTTGGCTGAGCAGTTC.

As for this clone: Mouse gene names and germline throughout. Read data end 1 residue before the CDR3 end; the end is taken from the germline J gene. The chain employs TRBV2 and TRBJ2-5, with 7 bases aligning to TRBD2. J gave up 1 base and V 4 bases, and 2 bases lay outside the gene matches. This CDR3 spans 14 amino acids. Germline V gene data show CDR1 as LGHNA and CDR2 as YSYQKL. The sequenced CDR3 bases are TGTGCCAGCAGCCTTGACTGGGACCAAGACACCCAGTAC. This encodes CASSLDWDQDTQY. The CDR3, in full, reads CASSLDWDQDTQYF.